This entry lists 9 T cell receptor beta chains sequenced from one sample in a study of T cells after yellow fever vaccination (dated by TCRdb to between 2019 and 2020). The treatment or condition label corresponds to: live attenuated yellow fever vaccine strain. Library preparation used 5' RACE. Sequencing was performed on an Illumina NovaSeq 6000. TCRdb itself trimmed the public reads at Q25 with fastp, ran MiXCR and retained productive beta chains. Each CDR3 protein gets just one entry, which takes the most common genes and DNA from the rows behind it. The sample profile shows just over 300,000 distinct CDR3 sequences; roughly 3.5% of them were found once. The ten biggest clones cover around 20% of the sample. The sample was PBMCs, taken on the day of the yellow fever booster vaccination. These receptors all come from a man aged 18-30 years who received the YFV17D yellow fever vaccine.

The chain has TRBV12-3 or TRBV12-4 and TRBJ2-2; D might be TRBD1 (5 bases). Trimming removed 2 bases from V and 8 bases from J, with 12 bases in between. The CDR3 is 14 amino acids. The CDR3 here is CASSLTQGGGELFF. Written as DNA, the CDR3 is TGTGCCAGCAGTTTAACTCAGGGCGGAGGGGAGCTGTTTTTT.

In its sample, this clonotype was seen a few times. The chain links TRBV6-5 to TRBJ1-5; the D is unclear. Trimming shortened V by 1 base and J by 0 bases, and 4 bases separated the two germline ends. Germline CDR1 MNHEY, CDR2 SVGAGI. The CDR3 contains 14 residues. CDR3 nucleotide sequence: TGTGCCAGCAGTTACTTAGGTAGCAATCAGCCCCAGCATTTT. Translation: CASSYLGSNQPQHF.

A few counts support this clonotype. The V gene is TRBV6-5, the J gene TRBJ2-3, with D unresolved. The germline V gene encodes CDR1 MNHEY and CDR2 SVGAGI. V lost 7 bases and J 2 bases, leaving 7 bases between the germline ends. The CDR3 totals 12 residues. This chain's CDR3 is CASTDTTDTQYF. CDR3 bases: TGTGCCAGCACTGACACCACAGATACGCAGTATTTT.

In its sample, this clonotype ranks as medium-sized. V gene TRBV7-9 combines with J gene TRBJ2-3; 15 nucleotides agree with TRBD2. CDR3 size: 15 residues. Trimming took 7 bases from V and 7 from J; bases not matched to a gene: 6. CDR1 and CDR2 from the germline V gene are SEHNR and FQNEAQ (reference sequence). The CDR3 protein is CASTLGTSGRHTQYF. The DNA of the CDR3 is TGTGCCAGCACCTTGGGGACTAGCGGGAGGCATACGCAGTATTTT.

The V and J genes are TRBV5-1 and TRBJ1-1; the match to TRBD1 covers 7 bases. Germline loops: CDR1 SGHRS, CDR2 YFSETQ. J lost 5 bases, V lost 3 bases, and 13 bases had no gene match. The CDR3 extends over 16 amino acids. CDR3 region: CASSSGPTGQGTEAFF. The CDR3 nucleotides are TGCGCCAGCAGCTCGGGCCCGACAGGGCAGGGGACTGAAGCTTTCTTT.

The chain is built from TRBV28 and TRBJ1-6, with D possibly TRBD1 on 5 matching bases. Germline V gives CDR1 MDHEN, CDR2 SYDVKM. This CDR3 spans 15 amino acids. V was cut by 6 bases and J by 9 bases, with 18 bases left in between. In DNA form, the CDR3 reads TGTGCCAGCAGCCGAATTTACAGGAACGGTTCACCCCTCCACTTT. Its protein is CASSRIYRNGSPLHF. Using reference TRBV28 and TRBJ1-6 for the parts outside the CDR3, the full variable domain is DVKVTQSSRYLVKRTGEKVFLECVQDMDHENMFWYRQDPGLGLRLIYFSYDVKMKEKGDIPEGYSVSREKKERFSLILESASTNQTSMYLCASSRIYRNGSPLHFGNGTRLTVT.

This clonotype was counted at least ten times. The chain uses TRBV5-5 and TRBJ2-1; no firm D call. From germline, CDR1 is SGHKS and CDR2 YYEKEE (reference sequence). The CDR3 consists of 12 residues. With 7 bases removed from V and 3 bases from J, the gap between germline ends came to 8 bases. The CDR3 loop reads CASSSDYNEQFF. The DNA of the CDR3 is TGTGCCAGCTCCTCGGACTACAATGAGCAGTTCTTC.

This clonotype was picked up many times. The rearrangement uses TRBV3-1 and TRBJ2-1; possible D gene TRBD1, 5 bases. Germline V gene data show CDR1 as LGHDT and CDR2 as YNNKEL (reference sequence). There are 14 residues in the CDR3. The V end was cut by 4 bases, the J end by 3 bases, with 10 bases between. CDR3 region: CASSLTTVYNEQFF. Here the CDR3 DNA reads TGTGCCAGCAGCCTCACGACAGTCTACAATGAGCAGTTCTTC.

This clonotype was detected many times. The chain uses TRBV20-1 and TRBJ2-4; D is possibly TRBD1 (5 bases). Germline V gene data show CDR1 as DFQATT and CDR2 as SNEGSKA (reference sequence). This CDR3 is built from 14 residues. V was trimmed by 6 bases and J by 0 bases, leaving 12 bases between them. CDR3 DNA: TGCAGTGCCACCCCAGGGCTAGCCAAAAACATTCAGTACTTC. It codes for CSATPGLAKNIQYF.